Each of the 2 T cell receptor beta chains below was sequenced from the same sample in a study of PD-1 blockade in classical Hodgkin lymphoma. The table came from immunoSEQ multiplex PCR; TCRdb's copy has only in-frame clones and leaves some out. The repertoire holds tens of thousands of clones, with around 94% as singletons. Noted time point: cycle 4 day 1 (C4D1), after five to seven weeks of nivolumab. Every patient experienced relapse after autologous stem cell transplantation, and brentuximab vedotin exposure varied. The sequences come from peripheral blood mononuclear cells (PBMCs), collected before the fourth cycle of nivolumab. These receptors were collected from a human donor with classical Hodgkin lymphoma.

J is TRBJ1-6 and V is TRBV28, with 9 bases that match TRBD1. CDR1 and CDR2 from the germline V gene are MDHEN and SYDVKM. The J segment lost 10 bases and the V segment lost 4 bases, leaving 8 bases of the junction unmatched. This CDR3 is built from 15 residues. The CDR3 nucleotides are TGTGCCAGCAGTTCCTCGGGACAGGGTGGATCACCCCTCCACTTT. Its translation: CASSSSGQGGSPLHF.

The rearrangement uses TRBV6-4 and TRBJ2-1, with D maybe TRBD2 (6 bases). V was clipped by 8 bases and J by 2 bases, with 13 bases between them. CDR1 and CDR2 from the germline V gene are MRHNA and SNTAGT. The CDR3 runs to 14 residues. The CDR3 DNA is TGTGCCAGCGCAGCGGAGGGCGCCTACAATGAGCAGTTCTTC. Amino acid sequence: CASAAEGAYNEQFF.